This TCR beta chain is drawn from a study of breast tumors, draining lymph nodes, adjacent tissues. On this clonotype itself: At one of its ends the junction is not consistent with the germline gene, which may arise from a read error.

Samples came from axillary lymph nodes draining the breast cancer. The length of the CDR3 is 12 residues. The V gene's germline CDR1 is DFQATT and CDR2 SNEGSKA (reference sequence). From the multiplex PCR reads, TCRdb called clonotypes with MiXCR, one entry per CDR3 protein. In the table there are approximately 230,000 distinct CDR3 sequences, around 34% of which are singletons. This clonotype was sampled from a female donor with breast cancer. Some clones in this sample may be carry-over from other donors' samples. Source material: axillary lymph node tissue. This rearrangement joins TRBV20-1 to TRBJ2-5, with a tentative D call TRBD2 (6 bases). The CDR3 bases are TGCAGTGCTGGGGACTCGCGGAGGACCCCGTACTTC. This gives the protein CSAGDSRRTPYF.